A single sample gave rise to the 19 T cell receptor beta chains below, sequenced in a study of read filtering for tumor transcriptome and immune sequencing. The library was built from approximately 400 ng RNA with molecular barcoded adaptors for alpha/delta and beta/gamma chains. MiXCR was run by TCRdb on the reads, yielding one entry per CDR3 protein. The sample has some 120,000 distinct CDR3 sequences, under 15% seen once. The sequencing input was a population of CD138-negative cells sorted from bone marrow. These receptor sequences come from a donor at least 40 years old with multiple myeloma.

This clonotype was seen repeatedly, ten times or more. CDR3 amino acids: CASSLDWRPTDTQYF. In DNA form, the CDR3 reads TGTGCCAGCAGCCTGGATTGGAGGCCCACAGATACGCAGTATTTT. The chain uses TRBV3-1 and TRBJ2-3; a weak D match, TRBD2 (5 bases). This CDR3 contains 15 residues. CDR1 is LGHDT and CDR2 is YNNKEL in the germline V gene (reference sequence). V dropped 4 bases and J dropped 2 bases, with 13 bases sitting between them.

The table lists this clonotype with many counts. V and J are TRBV5-1 and TRBJ2-3, with TRBD1 matching 8 bases. CDR3 length equals 16 residues. The germline CDR1 and CDR2 sequences are SGHRS and YFSETQ. V trimming: 3 bases; J trimming: 5 bases; junction bases outside the gene matches: 11. The CDR3 region is CASSSRAGGPRDTQYF. CDR3 nucleotides: TGCGCCAGCAGCTCCCGGGCAGGGGGCCCTAGAGATACGCAGTATTTT.

This clonotype was observed many times. The chain couples TRBV10-3 to TRBJ1-2, with a tentative D call TRBD1 (5 bases). The CDR3 loop spans 15 amino acids. Trimming shortened V by 6 bases and J by 1 base, and 15 bases separated the two germline ends. Looked up from germline, CDR1 is ENHRY and CDR2 is SYGVKD. The CDR3: CAIRLGREVNYGYTF. DNA for the CDR3: TGTGCCATCAGACTGGGACGGGAGGTTAACTATGGCTACACCTTC.

For this clonotype: A far larger clone lies a single base away; this is likely a read error. The V and J genes are TRBV6-5 and TRBJ2-1, with 8 bases that match TRBD2. The CDR3 extends over 18 amino acids. V trimming: 5 bases; J trimming: 4 bases; junction bases outside the gene matches: 16. The germline V gene encodes CDR1 MNHEY and CDR2 SVGAGI. The CDR3: CASSGGRQRGSKYNEQFF. The CDR3 DNA reads TGTGCCAGCAGTGGAGGAAGGCAGCGGGGGAGCAAATACAATGAGCAGTTCTTC.

This clonotype showed up many times. The J gene is TRBJ2-3, the V gene TRBV20-1; 8 bases align to TRBD2. The junction had 2 bases not matched to a gene; V was cut back by 3 bases and J by 0 bases. Germline V gene data show CDR1 as DFQATT and CDR2 as SNEGSKA (reference sequence). The CDR3 runs 14 residues. The CDR3 nucleotides read TGCAGTGCTAGCGGGAGGGCGAGCACAGATACGCAGTATTTT. Translated: CSASGRASTDTQYF.

In the case of this clonotype: A read error is possible here, since a much larger clone lies one base away. The chain is built from TRBV20-1 and TRBJ1-1, with 8 bases aligning to TRBD1. Looked up from germline, CDR1 is DFQATT and CDR2 is SNEGSKA (reference sequence). The CDR3 consists of 14 residues. Trimming at V came to 5 bases and at J to 5 bases, leaving 10 bases not matched to a gene. CDR3 nucleotide sequence: TGCAGTGCTGGGGACAGGAGGCGCGGAACTGAAGCTTTCTTT. This codes for CSAGDRRRGTEAFF.

This clonotype was seen many times. V usage is TRBV28 and J usage is TRBJ2-1, with a tentative D call TRBD2 (6 bases). CDR1 and CDR2 (germline): MDHEN, SYDVKM. V lost 0 bases and J lost 8, with 8 bases in between. The CDR3 is 13 residues long. The DNA of the CDR3 is TGTGCCAGCAGTTTATGGGGGGAGGATGAGCAGTTCTTC. Protein: CASSLWGEDEQFF. The full variable domain, its missing parts supplied by reference TRBV28 and TRBJ2-1, is DVKVTQSSRYLVKRTGEKVFLECVQDMDHENMFWYRQDPGLGLRLIYFSYDVKMKEKGDIPEGYSVSREKKERFSLILESASTNQTSMYLCASSLWGEDEQFFGPGTRLTVL.

Points on this clonotype: The junction departs from the called germline gene at one end, perhaps through a read error. The chain uses TRBV2 and TRBJ2-1; possible D gene TRBD2, 6 bases. The CDR3 runs 14 residues. Germline CDR1 and CDR2: SNHLY and FYNNEI. CDR3 coding DNA: TGTGCCAGCAGTTCGGGAGTCGCCTACAATGAGCAGTCCTTC. Translation: CASSSGVAYNEQSF.

In this sample, this clonotype turned up a few times. The chain has TRBV29-1 and TRBJ2-3; no clear D gene. The germline CDR1 and CDR2 sequences are SQVTM and ANQGSEA. The CDR3 is made up of 14 amino acids. V was pared by 6 bases and J by 2 bases, with 15 bases between. The CDR3 region has the DNA TGCAGCGTACCCGGGCCTCTGTTCACAGATACGCAGTATTTT. Residues: CSVPGPLFTDTQYF.

This clonotype occurred many times. A junction boundary mismatches the germline segment, possibly from a read error. This chain connects TRBV7-9 to TRBJ1-1; D is undetermined. The CDR3 covers 12 residues. Germline assignment: CDR1 SEHNR and CDR2 FQNEAQ (reference sequence). The CDR3 protein is CASSLGLQNEIF. DNA for the CDR3: TGTGCCAGCAGCTTAGGACTCCAAAACGAGATCTTT.

In its sample, this clonotype was seen many times. This chain joins TRBV5-1 and TRBJ1-1; 8 bases agree with TRBD1. Germline loops: CDR1 SGHRS, CDR2 YFSETQ. The junction had 8 bases not matched to a gene; V was cut back by 2 bases and J by 5 bases. The CDR3 is 15 residues long. The CDR3 DNA follows: TGCGCCAGCAGCTTATCAGGGGGCGGAGGGACTGAAGCTTTCTTT. It translates to CASSLSGGGGTEAFF. Complete variable domain (other parts from reference TRBV5-1 and TRBJ1-1): KAGVTQTPRYLIKTRGQQVTLSCSPISGHRSVSWYQQTPGQGLQFLFEYFSETQRNKGNFPGRFSGRQFSNSRSEMNVSTLELGDSALYLCASSLSGGGGTEAFFGQGTRLTVV.

Points on this clonotype: A much larger clone differs by one base, so this may be a read error. The rearrangement uses TRBV5-1 and TRBJ2-7; D unclear. With 0 bases removed from V and 7 bases from J, the gap between germline ends came to 11 bases. The germline CDR1 and CDR2 sequences are SGHRS and YFSETQ. This CDR3 is 13 amino acids long. This CDR3 reads CASSLGLLMEQYF. CDR3 coding DNA: TGCGCCAGCAGCTTGGGACTCCTGATGGAGCAGTACTTC.

This clonotype was counted only a few times. The rearrangement links TRBV10-3 to TRBJ1-1; D gene ambiguous. CDR3 length: 12 residues. The germline gives CDR1 ENHRY, CDR2 SYGVKD. V lost 4 bases and J lost 2, with 5 bases in between. The CDR3 bases are TGTGCCATCAGTGGGGGAAACACTGAAGCTTTCTTT. It codes for CAISGGNTEAFF.

Many counts were recorded for this clonotype. The chain is built from TRBV6-5 and TRBJ1-5; TRBD1 matches 7 bases. CDR1 is MNHEY, CDR2 SVGAGI, per germline. The CDR3 length is 16 residues. Losses at the gene ends were 6 bases for V and 1 base for J; bases not matched to a gene: 9. The CDR3 sequence: CASRERQGLSNQPQHF. The CDR3 DNA reads TGTGCCAGCAGGGAAAGACAGGGCCTGAGCAATCAGCCCCAGCATTTT.

Ten or more counts support this clonotype. The rearrangement uses TRBV20-1 and TRBJ2-3; D may be TRBD2 (5 bases). Germline loops: CDR1 DFQATT, CDR2 SNEGSKA (reference sequence). This CDR3 has 15 residues. The germline V and J ends were trimmed by 0 bases and 0 bases, with 10 bases remaining between them. The chain's CDR3 is CSARDISGSTDTQYF. The CDR3 region has the DNA TGCAGTGCTAGAGATATAAGCGGTAGCACAGATACGCAGTATTTT.

The chain uses TRBV18 and TRBJ1-5; a possible D gene is TRBD1 (6 bases). V was trimmed by 6 bases and J by 2 bases, leaving 20 bases between them. The CDR3 runs to 17 residues. Germline V CDR1 and CDR2: KGHSH, LQKENI. The CDR3 here is CASSRDRQGGGNQPQHF. The CDR3 DNA sequence: TGTGCCAGCTCTCGGGACCGGCAAGGGGGAGGCAATCAGCCCCAGCATTTT. The full variable domain, in which reference TRBV18 and TRBJ1-5 provide the parts outside the CDR3, is NAGVMQNPRHLVRRRGQEARLRCSPMKGHSHVYWYRQLPEEGLKFMVYLQKENIIDESGMPKERFSAEFPKEGPSILRIQQVVRGDSAAYFCASSRDRQGGGNQPQHFGDGTRLSIL.

This clonotype was recorded at least ten times. J is TRBJ2-2 and V is TRBV9; tentative D call: TRBD2 (5 bases). The length of the CDR3 is 15 residues. CDR1 and CDR2 from the germline V gene are SGDLS and YYNGEE. V was shortened by 2 bases and J by 0 bases, with 8 bases between the two germline ends. CDR3 DNA sequence: TGTGCCAGCAGCGTTGACGGGGCGAACACCGGGGAGCTGTTTTTT. It codes for CASSVDGANTGELFF.

This clonotype came up many times. V is TRBV9 and J is TRBJ2-3; 13 bases are shared with TRBD2. V lost 0 bases, J lost 5 bases, and 9 bases stayed unmatched. The germline gives CDR1 SGDLS, CDR2 YYNGEE. CDR3 length: 18 amino acids. CDR3: CASSVGVITSGGGDTQYF. The CDR3 DNA is TGTGCCAGCAGCGTAGGCGTTATAACTAGCGGGGGGGGAGATACGCAGTATTTT.

This clonotype was counted at least ten times. The chain joins TRBV7-2 to TRBJ2-7; 10 bases agree with TRBD2. The germline CDR1 and CDR2 sequences are SGHTA and FQGNSA. The CDR3 runs 13 residues. Trimming cost V 6 bases and J 5 bases; bases outside gene matches: 4. CDR3 in amino acids: CASRPGTSDEQYF. The CDR3 bases are TGTGCCAGCAGACCCGGGACTAGCGACGAGCAGTACTTC.